What follows describes a single T cell receptor beta chain. Its antigen remains unidentified. Per-base quality was not reported, and no clone a single base away is much larger than it. This sample is drawn from a study of blood T cell repertoires in COVID-19 (TCRdb year 2020). Notes on the research overall: Samples from collaborators originated in the United States, Italy and Spain and spanned both the acute and convalescent phases of COVID-19. The prospective study material was composed of cDNA or gDNA derived from T cells, B-cell-depleted T cells, or PBMCs. The sample metadata nearly always contained a de-identified subject ID, COVID-19 status, age in years and sex. Deeply sampled blood TCRbeta repertoires from subjects exposed to, actively infected with, or recovered from COVID-19 were included in the dataset. A freely available public database, intended as a resource for researchers studying the immune response to SARS-CoV-2, is where the repertoires were released. Where available, HLA class I and class II types were taken from metadata supplied by the sample provider and were not determined by assay-based typing. The samples were drawn from the first 160 participants of the ongoing ImmuneRACE study and from more than 1,000 subjects provided by 6 global collaborators.

Cut back by 1 base and 10 bases, the V and J ends lie 11 bases apart. The germline V gene (reference sequence) specifies GTSNPN as CDR1 and SVGIG as CDR2. The CDR3 numbers 13 residues from cysteine through phenylalanine. The entry retains the CDR3 DNA only, 39 bases that are in frame from base 1. Whole blood was collected in K2EDTA tubes by collaborating institutions according to the institutions' own protocols. For TCRbeta analysis, collaborator samples were shipped as frozen whole blood, as isolated PBMCs, or as DNA extracted from either sample type. TCRbeta CDR3 regions were amplified from genomic DNA using the immunoSEQ Assay, a bias-controlled multiplex PCR. On the study's bioinformatics: The number of nucleated cells in each sample was estimated by amplification of reference gene primers within the assay. To quantify the absolute abundance of each unique TCRbeta CDR3 rearrangement, sequence reads were collapsed and filtered. Productive Simpson clonality was computed per sample as the square root of Simpson's diversity index over productive rearrangements. Sourced from immuneACCESS, this table was stored by TCRdb with only in-frame sequences that have V and J called. A share of the clones is absent; for the studies checked, an unresolved V gene accounts for under half, and the remainder has no known explanation. The DNA was the basis for D and trimming; V, J and clone size are from that table. The sample table contains roughly 56,000 clones; only one count was recorded for 80% to 95% of them. The ten largest clonotypes hold 5.5% to 6.5% of the sample.

The paper's findings and limits, for the study overall: The amount of clinical and demographic metadata varied by source and participant and was provided uncurated.

The sample comprised peripheral blood. The receptor's source is a man aged 50 or older with active COVID-19. The rearranged chain carries TRBV30 and TRBJ1-6, and perhaps TRBD1 as D gene, on 5 matching bases. In nucleotide form, the sequence is TGTGCCTGGAGTGCAACAGGACCGTCACCCCTCCACTTT. It specifies CAWSATGPSPLHF. Supplemented by the reference TRBV30 and TRBJ1-6 proteins around the CDR3, the complete variable domain is SQTIHQWPATLVQPVGSPLSLECTVEGTSNPNLYWYRQAAGRGLQLLFYSVGIGQISSEVPQNLSASRPQDRQFILSSKKLLLSDSGFYLCAWSATGPSPLHFGNGTRLTVT.